One and the same sample provided the 20 T cell receptor beta chains below, sequenced in a study of OX40 agonist ivuxolimab in advanced cancers. Profiling relied on immunoSEQ multiplex PCR, and the TCRdb table lists in-frame clones only, not all of them. The table shows about 52,000 clones, with 90% to 95% occurring only once. The sequences come from CD4+ or CD8+ T cells sorted from blood, collected in a trial of the OX40 agonist ivuxolimab. These receptors were obtained from an adult with an advanced solid tumor such as melanoma, head and neck, liver or kidney cancer.

The chain joins TRBV4-1 to TRBJ2-7; 10 bases agree with TRBD2. V dropped 0 bases and J dropped 3; count of bases not matched to a gene: 2. Germline assignment: CDR1 MGHRA and CDR2 YSYEKL. The CDR3 extends over 15 amino acids. CDR3 in amino acids: CASSQDLAGGYEQYF. The CDR3 coding sequence is TGCGCCAGCAGCCAAGATTTAGCGGGGGGCTACGAGCAGTACTTC.

The CDR3 DNA reads as TGCAGCGGGACCGGGACAGGGGGCTCGGTCCAAGAGACCCAGTACTTC. It translates to CSGTGTGGSVQETQYF. The chain links TRBV29-1 to TRBJ2-5, with 12 bases identical to TRBD1. CDR1 and CDR2 (germline): SQVTM, ANQGSEA. The CDR3 has 16 residues. J lost 1 base, V lost 7 bases, and 10 bases had no gene match.

As for this clone: Its ends do not fully match the called genes, so a read error is possible. The rearrangement joins TRBV6-5 to TRBJ1-4; perhaps TRBD1 as D (6 bases). Per germline, CDR1 MNHEY and CDR2 SVGAGI. This CDR3 has 8 residues. The CDR3 DNA reads TGTGCCAGCCCAGGGGTCGTTTTT. Translating it yields CASPGVVF.

The CDR3 here is CASSERYSGANVLTF. The DNA for the CDR3 is TGTGCCAGCAGTGAAAGATACTCTGGGGCCAACGTCCTGACTTTC. The chain is built from TRBV2 and TRBJ2-6; no firm D call. V dropped 2 bases and J dropped 0 bases, with 5 bases sitting between them. Germline V gene data show CDR1 as SNHLY and CDR2 as FYNNEI. The CDR3 covers 15 residues.

The J gene is TRBJ1-2, the V gene TRBV21-1; TRBD1, the table's D call, was not compared with the DNA. TRBV21-1 counts as a pseudogene. CDR3 size: 14 residues. The CDR3 loop is CAILRGSFDYGYTF. CDR3 DNA: TGTGCCATCCTAAGGGGGTCTTTCGACTATGGCTACACCTTC.

CDR3 sequence: CASSPGGRETQYF. The CDR3 DNA is TGTGCCAGCAGCCCCGGGGGTAGAGAGACCCAGTACTTC. The chain is built from TRBV9 and TRBJ2-5; possibly TRBD2 for D (6 bases). The CDR3 is made up of 13 amino acids. V was clipped by 4 bases and J by 4 bases, with 11 bases between them. From germline, CDR1 is SGDLS and CDR2 YYNGEE. Together with reference TRBV9 and TRBJ2-5, the CDR3 gives the full variable domain: DSGVTQTPKHLITATGQRVTLRCSPRSGDLSVYWYQQSLDQGLQFLIQYYNGEERAKGNILERFSAQQFPDLHSELNLSSLELGDSALYFCASSPGGRETQYFGPGTRLLVL.

This clone was picked up one time. V usage is TRBV27 and J usage is TRBJ2-7; tentatively, D is TRBD1 (5 bases). The CDR3 loop spans 16 amino acids. Germline lookup yields CDR1 MNHEY and CDR2 SMNVEV (reference sequence). Trimming took 6 bases from V and 0 from J, leaving 18 bases between them. The CDR3 spells CASSPVGRGSSYEQYF. The CDR3 bases are TGTGCCAGCAGCCCCGTCGGAAGGGGTAGCTCCTACGAGCAGTACTTC.

For the CDR3, the DNA is TGTGCCAGCAGTGTGAGGGCGGGAGGGCGGTACGAGCAGTACTTC. Translation gives CASSVRAGGRYEQYF. The rearrangement uses TRBV6-5 and TRBJ2-7, with 9 positions matching TRBD2. This CDR3 spans 15 amino acids. The germline V gene has CDR1 MNHEY and CDR2 SVGAGI. After removal of 5 bases from V and 4 bases from J, the junction contained 9 bases not matched to a gene.

The chain joins TRBV5-1 to TRBJ1-1, with TRBD1 as a possible D gene (6 bases). The V end lost 5 bases, the J end lost 0 bases, and 14 bases lay between the germline ends. The CDR3 is 15 residues long. Per the germline V gene, CDR1 is SGHRS and CDR2 is YFSETQ. This chain's CDR3 is CASRGGGAVNTEAFF. In DNA, the CDR3 is TGCGCCAGCAGGGGCGGGGGGGCCGTGAACACTGAAGCTTTCTTT.

This chain links TRBV6-5 with TRBJ1-1; no clear D. CDR3 size: 13 residues. The V gene lost 5 bases and the J gene lost 5 bases, with 12 bases spanning the gap. Germline loops: CDR1 MNHEY, CDR2 SVGAGI. Written as DNA, the CDR3 is TGTGCCAGCAGTCCACCTCATTTGACTGAAGCTTTCTTT. This translates into CASSPPHLTEAFF.

The CDR3 is CASSPFVTHEQYF. The DNA for the CDR3 is TGTGCCAGCAGCCCATTCGTCACTCACGAGCAGTACTTC. The chain uses TRBV6-5 and TRBJ2-7; D call uncertain. The CDR3 runs 13 residues. V was shortened by 6 bases and J by 5 bases, with 14 bases between the two germline ends. Germline V gene lookup returns CDR1 MNHEY and CDR2 SVGAGI.

The chain joins TRBV28 to TRBJ1-2; D is ambiguous. The length of the CDR3 is 11 residues. The V gene lost 5 bases and the J gene lost 6 bases, with 7 bases spanning the gap. Germline values: CDR1 MDHEN, CDR2 SYDVKM. The CDR3 is CASSPNDGYTF. The CDR3 nucleotides read TGTGCCAGCAGTCCCAACGATGGCTACACCTTC.

V is TRBV6-1 and J is TRBJ2-7; 8 bases fit TRBD1. The CDR3 consists of 13 residues. In germline, CDR1 is MNHNS, CDR2 SASEGT. J was trimmed by 3 bases and V by 8 bases; bases with no gene match: 6. CDR3 in amino acids: CASLLTGGYEQYF. The DNA for the CDR3 is TGTGCCAGCCTCTTAACAGGGGGCTACGAGCAGTACTTC.

This rearrangement joins TRBV27 to TRBJ2-7; D is possibly TRBD2 (5 bases). This CDR3 has 18 amino acids. Germline V CDR1 and CDR2: MNHEY, SMNVEV (reference sequence). V lost 6 bases and J lost 6, with 30 bases in between. The CDR3 DNA reads as TGTGCCAGCAGCCCGGACTCGATCCGAATTCTTTCCTACTCCGAGCAGTACTTC. Amino acids: CASSPDSIRILSYSEQYF.

V usage is TRBV19 and J usage is TRBJ2-3; unclear D gene. The CDR3 loop spans 14 amino acids. Per germline, CDR1 LNHDA and CDR2 SQIVND (reference sequence). Trimming pared 2 bases from V and 6 bases from J, leaving 12 bases between. CDR3 DNA sequence: TGTGCCAGTAGTATAACTGGAGTCGGGGATACGCAGTATTTT. Its translation: CASSITGVGDTQYF.

The V gene is TRBV6-5, the J gene TRBJ1-1; no firm D call. The CDR3 consists of 13 residues. Trimming pared 5 bases from V and 2 bases from J, leaving 9 bases between. CDR1 MNHEY and CDR2 SVGAGI come from the germline V gene. The CDR3 region is CASSELGNTEAFF. As DNA, the CDR3 is TGTGCCAGCAGTGAACTGGGAAACACTGAAGCTTTCTTT.

The chain joins TRBV28 to TRBJ2-7, with D possibly called TRBD1 or TRBD2 (5 bases each). CDR3 size: 13 residues. CDR1 and CDR2 (germline): MDHEN, SYDVKM. V lost 3 bases and J lost 4, with 10 bases in between. The CDR3 sequence is CASSLAGGYEQYF. CDR3 nucleotide sequence: TGTGCCAGCAGTTTGGCTGGGGGATACGAGCAGTACTTC.

The chain recombines TRBV5-4 with TRBJ1-4; the D is unclear. The CDR3 runs to 15 residues. The V end lost 4 bases, the J end lost 8 bases, and 18 bases lay between the germline ends. Per germline, CDR1 SGHNT and CDR2 YYREEE (reference sequence). CDR3 sequence (DNA): TGTGCCAGCAGCGCGGAGGGCGGCGTCAACGAAAAACTGTTTTTT. This gives the protein CASSAEGGVNEKLFF.

V usage is TRBV27 and J usage is TRBJ2-1; TRBD2 might be the D (6 bases). Germline V gives CDR1 MNHEY, CDR2 SMNVEV (reference sequence). The CDR3 runs to 15 residues. V was clipped by 5 bases and J by 0 bases, with 11 bases between them. CDR3 residues: CASSPGTFSYNEQFF. DNA for the CDR3: TGTGCCAGCAGTCCAGGGACTTTCTCCTACAATGAGCAGTTCTTC.

The chain recombines TRBV7-3 with TRBJ2-3, with 16 bases aligning to TRBD2. This CDR3 is built from 17 residues. The V and J ends lost 5 bases and 4 bases, in that order; junction bases with no gene match: 6. CDR1 is SGHTA, CDR2 FQGTGA, per germline. Written as DNA, the CDR3 is TGTGCCAGCAGCCCGGGACTAGCGGGAGGGAGGGCAGATACGCAGTATTTT. It codes for CASSPGLAGGRADTQYF.